This TCR beta chain comes out of a study of T cells in localized non-small cell lung cancer. Whole-study results and caveats: Higher blood T cell density tracked longer overall survival. The study detected a median roughly 57 of the top 100 tumor clones in adjacent lung. It was uninvolved adjacent lung that showed the highest T cell clonality, exceeding tumor. Since sequencing was restricted to only one region of the tumor, intratumor heterogeneity remains a possibility.

Comments on this clone: What it recognizes is unknown.

Clones were read by immunoSEQ multiplex PCR, and TCRdb kept only the in-frame ones, dropping some. The sample lists 20,000 to 30,000 clones, roughly 90% seen once, with under 3% in the top ten. CDR1 and CDR2 from the germline V gene are SNHLY and FYNNEI. The CDR3 has 13 amino acids. Trimming removed 7 bases from V and 4 bases from J, with 13 bases in between. The J gene is TRBJ1-1, the V gene TRBV2; D remains unclear. The source of this sequence is a woman aged 35 to 75 with stage I lung adenocarcinoma. Sequenced material: peripheral blood, taken before any cancer treatment. CDR3 loop: CASTQLWVTEAFF. CDR3 coding DNA: TGTGCCAGCACTCAGCTTTGGGTCACTGAAGCTTTCTTT.